The T cell receptor (beta chain) described here comes from a study of immune cell composition in non-small cell lung cancer. Normal lung was taken at the farthest possible site, at least 3 cm from tumour. DNA was extracted from unsorted cell suspensions stored frozen. Trimming removed 0 bases at V and 5 bases at J, with 15 bases between. The length of the CDR3 is 16 residues. Germline V gene sequence: CDR1 SGDLS, CDR2 YYNGEE. The assay was immunoSEQ multiplex PCR, and TCRdb's table has in-frame clones only and misses some. The sample has a few thousand clones, 71% seen once. Separately, the same data were catalogued under a study of CD4 T cells in lung cancer. In that study: CD4+ clones recognizing candidate mutation-encoded neoepitopes were isolated from blood. Some patients had received nivolumab or pembrolizumab before giving blood.

The chain employs TRBV9 and TRBJ2-1; D is possibly TRBD2 (6 bases). Sequencing was performed on non-adjacent lung tissue. This clonotype was sampled from a human donor with non-small cell lung cancer. The DNA of the CDR3 is TGTGCCAGCAGCGTAGGGGCGAGCGGGCCGGACAATGAGCAGTTCTTC. Its protein is CASSVGASGPDNEQFF.